Only a few counts were recorded for the clone carrying this T cell receptor beta chain. Its antigen is unidentified. Enrolled prospectively were adult allogeneic hematopoietic cell transplant recipients whose graft-versus-host disease was steroid-refractory. TCRdb keeps only in-frame clones here, not all; method: immunoSEQ multiplex PCR. The table has around 2,500 clones, 70% to 85% seen once. The sample comes from a study of tissue T cells after allogeneic stem cell transplantation. Study-wide background: Of the grafts for graft-versus-host disease patients, four were unmodified and three CD34-selected.

Study-wide results and limits: Only a limited share of tissue TCRs appeared in blood or spleen.

From germline, CDR1 is LGHNA and CDR2 YSLEER. The V end lost 1 base, the J end lost 7 bases, and 14 bases lay between the germline ends. The CDR3 has 16 residues. The sequencing here drew on colon tissue, taken at autopsy. The genes are TRBV4-3 and TRBJ1-6; perhaps TRBD1 as D (6 bases). The TCR originated in a male patient over 55 with steroid-refractory graft-versus-host disease after an allogeneic stem cell transplant. Some T cells may trace back to the graft donor. The CDR3 bases are TGCGCCAGCAGCCAAGGGACAGCACTCCTAAATTCACCCCTCCACTTT. Its protein is CASSQGTALLNSPLHF.